The next 25 T cell receptor beta chains were all read from a single sample in a study of T cell clones after liver transplantation. The data were produced by immunoSEQ multiplex PCR, yet TCRdb's version contains in-frame clones alone and is incomplete. The sample has 20,000 to 30,000 clones, around 63% seen once; the top ten hold about 2.8%. Here the sequenced sample was CD4+ T cells from blood, taken before liver transplant. The receptors were gathered from a human donor who received a liver transplant.

The chain recombines TRBV5-1 with TRBJ2-3, with D unresolved. The CDR3 is 14 amino acids. CDR1 is SGHRS, CDR2 YFSETQ, per germline. Trimming cost V 4 bases and J 1 base, with 10 bases left between them. The CDR3 region is CASSPRPGTDTQYF. In DNA form, the CDR3 reads TGCGCCAGCAGCCCTCGACCCGGCACAGATACGCAGTATTTT. Based on the CDR3 plus reference TRBV5-1 and TRBJ2-3, the full variable domain is KAGVTQTPRYLIKTRGQQVTLSCSPISGHRSVSWYQQTPGQGLQFLFEYFSETQRNKGNFPGRFSGRQFSNSRSEMNVSTLELGDSALYLCASSPRPGTDTQYFGPGTRLTVL.

This rearrangement joins TRBV9 to TRBJ1-2, with TRBD1 as a possible D gene (5 bases). The CDR3 contains 15 residues. Trimming took 0 bases from V and 4 from J, leaving 13 bases between them. Looked up from germline, CDR1 is SGDLS and CDR2 is YYNGEE. The CDR3 nucleotides are TGTGCCAGCAGCGTAGCGCCGACAGACGTCTATGGCTACACCTTC. It translates to CASSVAPTDVYGYTF.

This clone was detected only once. The rearrangement links TRBV6-5 to TRBJ1-5; D gene unclear. CDR1 is MNHEY, CDR2 SVGAGI, per germline. V gave up 5 bases and J gave up 2 bases, with 13 bases separating them. The CDR3 consists of 15 residues. The CDR3 bases are TGTGCCAGCAGTGTTGGCCCTACGGGCAATCAGCCCCAGCATTTT. Residues: CASSVGPTGNQPQHF.

This chain uses TRBV9 with TRBJ2-1, with unresolved D. This CDR3 comprises 14 residues. Looked up from germline, CDR1 is SGDLS and CDR2 is YYNGEE. V gave up 0 bases and J gave up 9 bases, with 13 bases separating them. CDR3 nucleotides: TGTGCCAGCAGCGTAGGTTCGGCATCTGGTGAGCAGTTCTTC. Residues: CASSVGSASGEQFF.

The chain combines TRBV15 with TRBJ1-6; TRBD1 aligns across 7 bases. The CDR3 extends over 15 amino acids. The germline V gene has CDR1 LNHNV and CDR2 YYDKDF (reference sequence). The J segment lost 8 bases and the V segment lost 0 bases, leaving 4 bases of the junction unmatched. The CDR3 DNA is TGTGCCACCAGCAGAGAAGACAGGGTTTATTCACCCCTCCACTTT. Amino acid sequence: CATSREDRVYSPLHF.

The V call is TRBV9, the J call TRBJ2-7, with 14 bases identical to TRBD2. Trimming cost V 4 bases and J 4 bases; bases outside gene matches: 4. Germline assignment: CDR1 SGDLS and CDR2 YYNGEE. The CDR3 runs to 15 residues. CDR3 protein: CASSIGTSGGYEQYF. CDR3 nucleotide sequence: TGTGCCAGCAGCATCGGGACTAGCGGGGGTTACGAGCAGTACTTC.

The chain carries TRBV6-6 and TRBJ1-1; maybe TRBD1 (6 bases). Per the germline V gene, CDR1 is MNHNY and CDR2 is SVGAGI (reference sequence). The V end lost 4 bases, the J end lost 4 bases, and 16 bases lay between the germline ends. This CDR3 is 15 amino acids long. The CDR3 loop reads CASSFTDTGRTEAFF. For the CDR3, the DNA is TGTGCCAGCAGTTTTACCGATACAGGGCGCACTGAAGCTTTCTTT.

This clone was seen more than once but under ten times. The chain has TRBV5-4 and TRBJ1-6, with D perhaps TRBD1 (6 bases). The V gene's germline CDR1 is SGHNT and CDR2 YYREEE (reference sequence). The CDR3 length is 14 residues. Deletions cut 3 bases from V and 7 bases from J, with 11 bases between. For the CDR3, the DNA is TGTGCCAGCAGCTCCTGGACAGACAATTCACCCCTCCACTTT. Amino acids: CASSSWTDNSPLHF.

This chain connects TRBV27 to TRBJ2-5; TRBD2 is a possible D gene (7 bases). Trimming pared 6 bases from V and 5 bases from J, leaving 13 bases between. The germline V gene encodes CDR1 MNHEY and CDR2 SMNVEV (reference sequence). CDR3 length equals 13 residues. CDR3 DNA sequence: TGTGCCAGCAGCTGGGGGGGCGGGGAGACCCAGTACTTC. This codes for CASSWGGGETQYF.

The V and J genes are TRBV11-3 and TRBJ2-5; 10 bases line up with TRBD2. V trimming: 0 bases; J trimming: 5 bases; junction bases outside the gene matches: 9. From germline, CDR1 is SGHNT and CDR2 YENEEA. The CDR3 runs to 17 residues. The CDR3 DNA reads as TGTGCCAGCAGCTTAGATCAAGCGGGAGGGCCGGGTGAGACCCAGTACTTC. Amino acid sequence: CASSLDQAGGPGETQYF.

This clone was found a few times. The chain recombines TRBV2 with TRBJ2-3; D perhaps matches TRBD2 (6 bases). Deletions cut 6 bases from V and 4 bases from J, with 17 bases between. This CDR3 spans 15 amino acids. The germline CDR1 and CDR2 sequences are SNHLY and FYNNEI. The CDR3 here is CASRDPREWADTQYF. CDR3 bases: TGTGCCAGCAGAGATCCCCGGGAGTGGGCAGATACGCAGTATTTT.

This clone was recorded a few times. The identical CDR3 is also encoded by other nucleotide sequences in the sample. The chain uses TRBV11-3 and TRBJ1-3; 9 bases are shared with TRBD1. The CDR3 runs 15 residues. V dropped 5 bases and J dropped 4; count of bases not matched to a gene: 6. Germline-derived CDR1 and CDR2 are SGHNT and YENEEA. CDR3 nucleotide sequence: TGTGCCAGCAGCCCGGGACAGGGTCCCGGAAACACCATATATTTT. It translates to CASSPGQGPGNTIYF.

This chain uses TRBV10-1 with TRBJ2-7; 11 bases are a match to TRBD2. Trimming took 8 bases from V and 2 from J; bases not matched to a gene: 5. CDR3 size: 14 residues. Per germline, CDR1 WNHNN and CDR2 SYGVQD (reference sequence). The CDR3 DNA is TGCGCCAGCCTCGGACTAGCGGGTACCTACGAGCAGTACGTC. This encodes CASLGLAGTYEQYV.

The rearrangement joins TRBV28 to TRBJ2-7, with D perhaps matching TRBD1 (8 bases). The V and J ends lost 6 bases and 5 bases respectively, with 17 bases between them. The CDR3 contains 14 residues. CDR1 and CDR2 from the germline V gene are MDHEN and SYDVKM. Written as DNA, the CDR3 is TGTGCCAGCAGCGGGGGGACAGGACGAGACGAGCAGTACTTC. Its translation is CASSGGTGRDEQYF. The full variable domain, in which reference TRBV28 and TRBJ2-7 provide the parts outside the CDR3, is DVKVTQSSRYLVKRTGEKVFLECVQDMDHENMFWYRQDPGLGLRLIYFSYDVKMKEKGDIPEGYSVSREKKERFSLILESASTNQTSMYLCASSGGTGRDEQYFGPGTRLTVT.

The rearrangement uses TRBV6-4 and TRBJ2-5; 15 bases map to TRBD2. The V gene end was trimmed by 1 base and the J gene end by 5 bases; junction bases not matched to a gene: 5. Germline V lookup: CDR1 MRHNA, CDR2 SNTAGT. This CDR3 has 17 amino acids. This chain's CDR3 is CASSDLSGTSGRETQYF. CDR3 in DNA: TGTGCCAGCAGTGACTTATCCGGGACTAGCGGGAGGGAGACCCAGTACTTC.

J is TRBJ2-7 and V is TRBV23-1; 7 nucleotides agree with TRBD2. TRBV23-1 is treated as an ORF (open reading frame) with a function not yet certain. The V segment lost 4 bases and the J segment 0 bases; nucleotides outside the gene matches: 9. The length of the CDR3 is 16 residues. The CDR3 region is CASSPQRAGSSYEQYV. CDR3 in DNA: TGCGCCAGCAGTCCCCAAAGAGCGGGAAGCTCCTACGAGCAGTACGTC.

The genes are TRBV4-1 and TRBJ2-7; TRBD2 matches 7 bases. Germline V CDR1 and CDR2: MGHRA, YSYEKL. V shed 0 bases and J 2 bases; nucleotides not matched to a gene: 7. This CDR3 region has 16 residues. This CDR3 reads CASSQENSGLTYEQYF. The CDR3 DNA reads as TGCGCCAGCAGCCAAGAGAATAGCGGGCTAACCTACGAGCAGTACTTC.

In this sample, this clone turned up a few times. This rearrangement joins TRBV10-3 to TRBJ1-1; maybe TRBD1 (5 bases). The CDR3 is 14 residues long. Germline assignment: CDR1 ENHRY and CDR2 SYGVKD. Between the trimmed V and J ends, which lost 6 bases and 4 bases, there was a span of 15 bases. This chain's CDR3 is CAIRTDLGSTEAFF. Written as DNA, the CDR3 is TGTGCCATCAGGACAGACCTGGGGTCCACTGAAGCTTTCTTT.

By proportion, this clone is medium-sized. The chain is built from TRBV10-2 and TRBJ1-5; no definite D call. The ends were cut back, 4 bases at V and 0 bases at J, with 4 bases in the middle. Germline CDR1 WSHSY, CDR2 SAAADI. The CDR3 covers 13 residues. CDR3 sequence (DNA): TGCGCCAGCAGTGTAGTTAGCAATCAGCCCCAGCATTTT. It yields the protein CASSVVSNQPQHF.

This clone was observed a single time. This sequence joins TRBV7-8 and TRBJ2-4; the D call may be TRBD1 or TRBD2 (5 bases each). The CDR3 is made up of 16 amino acids. Germline CDR1 and CDR2: SGHVS and FQNEAQ. V was clipped by 5 bases and J by 1 base, with 15 bases between them. Written as DNA, the CDR3 is TGTGCCAGCAGCGCTGCCGGGGCCTCGGCCAAAAACATTCAGTACTTC. The encoded protein is CASSAAGASAKNIQYF.

This clone came up once. The rearrangement links TRBV5-8 to TRBJ1-2, with D unresolved. V lost 1 base and J lost 5, with 12 bases in between. The CDR3 is 14 amino acids. Germline loops: CDR1 SGHTS, CDR2 YDEGEE. The CDR3 DNA follows: TGTGCCAGCAGCTTGACGGGCAGGACTTATGGCTACACCTTC. This encodes CASSLTGRTYGYTF.

This sequence joins TRBV6-1 and TRBJ1-1; D call uncertain. Germline assignment: CDR1 MNHNS and CDR2 SASEGT. The CDR3 totals 14 residues. Trimming removed 5 bases at V and 6 bases at J, with 16 bases between. CDR3: CASSFSHEGAEAFF. For the CDR3, the DNA is TGTGCCAGCAGTTTCTCTCATGAAGGCGCTGAAGCTTTCTTT.

The chain couples TRBV5-1 to TRBJ1-1, with TRBD1 identical over 7 bases. The germline gives CDR1 SGHRS, CDR2 YFSETQ. This CDR3 has 14 residues. With 4 bases clipped from V and 1 base from J, the junction kept 4 bases outside the gene matches. The CDR3 DNA is TGCGCCAGCAGCCAACGGACAGGGAACACTGAAGCTTTCTTT. Translation gives CASSQRTGNTEAFF.

The V gene is TRBV5-4, the J gene TRBJ2-5; 10 nucleotides line up with TRBD1. This CDR3 has 14 residues. CDR1 is SGHNT, CDR2 YYREEE, per germline (reference sequence). The junction had 5 bases not matched to a gene; V was cut back by 4 bases and J by 5 bases. CDR3 DNA sequence: TGTGCCAGCAGCCGACAGGGGGCGGAGGAGACCCAGTACTTC. Encoded protein: CASSRQGAEETQYF.

V usage is TRBV5-1 and J usage is TRBJ1-1; D gene ambiguous. The V gene lost 4 bases and the J gene lost 1 base, with 14 bases spanning the gap. CDR3 size: 15 residues. Germline lookup yields CDR1 SGHRS and CDR2 YFSETQ. CDR3 DNA sequence: TGCGCCAGCAGCCCCGAAACGGCGAGGAACACTGAAGCTTTCTTT. Translation: CASSPETARNTEAFF.